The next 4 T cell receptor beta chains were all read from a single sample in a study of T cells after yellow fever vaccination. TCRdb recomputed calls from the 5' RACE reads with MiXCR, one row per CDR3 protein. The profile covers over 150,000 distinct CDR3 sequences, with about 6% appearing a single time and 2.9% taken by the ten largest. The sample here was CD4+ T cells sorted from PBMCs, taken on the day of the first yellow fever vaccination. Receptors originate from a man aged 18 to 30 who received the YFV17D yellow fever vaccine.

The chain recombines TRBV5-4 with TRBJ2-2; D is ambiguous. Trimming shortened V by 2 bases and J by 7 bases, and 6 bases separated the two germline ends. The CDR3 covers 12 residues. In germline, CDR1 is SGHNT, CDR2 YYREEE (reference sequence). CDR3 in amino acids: CASSFLGGELFF. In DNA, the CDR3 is TGTGCCAGCAGCTTCCTAGGCGGGGAGCTGTTTTTT.

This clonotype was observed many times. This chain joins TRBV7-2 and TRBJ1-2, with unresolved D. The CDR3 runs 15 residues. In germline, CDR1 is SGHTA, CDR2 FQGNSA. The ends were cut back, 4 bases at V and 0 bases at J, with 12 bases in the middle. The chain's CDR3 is CASSYYYSSNYGYTF. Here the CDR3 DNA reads TGTGCCAGCAGCTACTACTACAGCTCTAACTATGGCTACACCTTC.

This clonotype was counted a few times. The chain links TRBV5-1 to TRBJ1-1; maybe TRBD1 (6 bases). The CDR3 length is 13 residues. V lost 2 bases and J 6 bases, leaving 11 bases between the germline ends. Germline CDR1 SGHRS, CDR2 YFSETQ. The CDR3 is CASSFRGRAEAFF. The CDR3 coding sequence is TGCGCCAGCAGCTTCAGGGGACGGGCTGAAGCTTTCTTT.

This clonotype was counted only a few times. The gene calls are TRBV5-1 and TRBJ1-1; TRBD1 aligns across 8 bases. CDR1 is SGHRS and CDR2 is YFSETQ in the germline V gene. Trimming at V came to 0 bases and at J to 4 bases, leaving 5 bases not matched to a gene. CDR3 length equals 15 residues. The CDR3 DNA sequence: TGCGCCAGCAGCTTGGAGCAGGGGGCCTTCACTGAAGCTTTCTTT. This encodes CASSLEQGAFTEAFF.